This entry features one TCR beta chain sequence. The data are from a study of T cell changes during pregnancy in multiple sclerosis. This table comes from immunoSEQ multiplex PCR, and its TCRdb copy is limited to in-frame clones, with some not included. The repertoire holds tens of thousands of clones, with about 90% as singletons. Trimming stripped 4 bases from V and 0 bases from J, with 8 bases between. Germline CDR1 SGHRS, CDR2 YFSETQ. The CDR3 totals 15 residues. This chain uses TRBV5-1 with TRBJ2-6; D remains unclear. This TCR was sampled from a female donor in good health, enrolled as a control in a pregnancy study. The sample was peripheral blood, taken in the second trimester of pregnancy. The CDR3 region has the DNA TGCGCCAGCAGCCTAAGAAGCTCTGGGGCCAACGTCCTGACTTTC. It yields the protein CASSLRSSGANVLTF. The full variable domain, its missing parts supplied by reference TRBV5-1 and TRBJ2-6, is KAGVTQTPRYLIKTRGQQVTLSCSPISGHRSVSWYQQTPGQGLQFLFEYFSETQRNKGNFPGRFSGRQFSNSRSEMNVSTLELGDSALYLCASSLRSSGANVLTFGAGSRLTVL.